Listed below are T cell receptor beta chains from one sample, sequenced in a study of shared clonotypes between healthy human individuals. Profiling relied on immunoSEQ multiplex PCR, and the TCRdb table lists in-frame clones only, not all of them. The data contain about 2 million clones, approximately 95% of them singletons. Sequencing input: naive CD4+ T cells sorted from blood. These receptor sequences come from a man in his late teens or twenties in good health. CDR3s include the opening cysteine and the closing phenylalanine or tryptophan. D genes are given only for firm matches. Size tells how often a clone was seen (once, few, many) or the class of an expanded clone, and some rows leave it out.

>.|TRBV27|.|TRBJ2-4
TGTGCCAGCAGCCCATGGGGTTTGAACATTCAGTACTTC
CASSPWGLNIQYF
>TRBD2|TRBV7-9|once|TRBJ2-1
TGTGCCAGCAGCTTAAGTGGGGGAGGGACTAGCGGGAAAGATTATGAGCAGTTCTTC
CASSLSGGGTSGKDYEQFF
>.|TRBV11-2|.|TRBJ1-1
TGTGCCAGCAGCCCACACATCGGCAGGGCTTTCTTT
CASSPHIGRAFF
>.|TRBV7-2|.|TRBJ2-1
TGTGCCAGCAGCCTCTTAGCGGTGAATTACAATGAGCAGTTCTTC
CASSLLAVNYNEQFF
>TRBD1|TRBV11-2|.|TRBJ1-1
TGTGCCAGCAGCCCCCGGGACAGGAACACTGAAGCTTTCTTT
CASSPRDRNTEAFF
>.|TRBV6-4|.|TRBJ2-1
TGTGCCAACAGTTCCAGGACGGATAATGAGCAGTTCTTC
CANSSRTDNEQFF
>.|TRBV28|.|TRBJ2-7
TGTGCCAGCAGTCGGTCCGGGACACAGAGTTACGAGCAGTACTTC
CASSRSGTQSYEQYF
>.|TRBV30|.|TRBJ2-7
TGTGCCTGGAGTGTCGGGGGCGCCGCCTACGAGCAGTACTTC
CAWSVGGAAYEQYF
>.|TRBV28|.|TRBJ2-7
TGTGCCAGCAGTTTATACGGGGGACCGGGTCGCTACGAGCAGTACTTC
CASSLYGGPGRYEQYF
>.|TRBV5-1|.|TRBJ2-7
TGCGCCAGCAGCTTGGAAGGAGACCCCTCCTACGAGCAGTACTTC
CASSLEGDPSYEQYF
>TRBD2|TRBV7-9|.|TRBJ2-3
TGTGCCAGCAGCTCTGATCTGGGGGGGACGCAGTATTTT
CASSSDLGGTQYF
>.|TRBV28|.|TRBJ1-4
TGTGCCAGCAGTTCGTCCGGGTTTGCAACTAATGAAAAACTGTTTTTT
CASSSSGFATNEKLFF
>.|TRBV2|.|TRBJ1-6
TGTGCCAGCACTCCAGGGAGCTCCTATAATTCACCCCTCCACTTT
CASTPGSSYNSPLHF
>.|TRBV19|.|TRBJ2-5
TGTGCCACTCAGGGACGGGACCAAGAGACCCAGTACTTC
CATQGRDQETQYF
>TRBD1|TRBV7-8|.|TRBJ2-5
TGTGCCAGCAGCTTAGCGGACAGGAAAGAGACCCAGTACTTC
CASSLADRKETQYF
>TRBD2|TRBV19|.|TRBJ2-7
TGTGCCAGTAGTCTGACTAGCGGGGGGGCCGTCCCGTACTTC
CASSLTSGGAVPYF
>TRBD1|TRBV5-4|.|TRBJ2-1
TGTGCCAGCAGCTTCGTGGGACAGGGTTACAATGAGCAGTTCTTC
CASSFVGQGYNEQFF
>TRBD1|TRBV18|few|TRBJ2-7
TGTGCCAGCTCACCGACAGGGTACGAGCAGTACTTC
CASSPTGYEQYF
>.|TRBV7-3|once|TRBJ2-1
TGTGCCAGCAGCCTCGACGTAAATAGTGGTGAGCAGTTCTTC
CASSLDVNSGEQFF
>.|TRBV19|.|TRBJ1-1
TGTGCCAGTAGTATTAGCCCCAGGACTCAAGCTTTCTTT
CASSISPRTQAFF
>TRBD1|TRBV30|once|TRBJ1-5
TGTGCCTGGAGGGGAGGGGGCGGCAATCAGCCCCAGCATTTT
CAWRGGGGNQPQHF
>TRBD2|TRBV4-1|.|TRBJ2-3
TGCGCCAGCAGTCTTAGCGGGGGGGCGAGCACAGATACGCAGTATTTT
CASSLSGGASTDTQYF
>.|TRBV7-2|.|TRBJ2-1
TGTGCCAGCAGCTTAGTTGGAAGCTCCTACAATGAGCAGTTCTTC
CASSLVGSSYNEQFF
>TRBD2|TRBV11-3|once|TRBJ2-1
TGTGCCAGCAGCTTAGTTAGCGGGAGTATCAATGAGCAGTTCTTC
CASSLVSGSINEQFF
>.|TRBV6-6|.|TRBJ2-5
TGTGCCAGTTCGGACAGCCAAGAGACCCAGTACTTC
CASSDSQETQYF
>TRBD2|TRBV7-9|.|TRBJ2-1
TGTGCCAGCAGCCCCCATCAGGGGCGGGAGGGCTGGGATGAGCAGTTCTTC
CASSPHQGREGWDEQFF
>TRBD1|TRBV6-6|.|TRBJ1-1
TGTGCCAGCAGTTACCCTGGCAGGGGGGACACTGAAGCTTTCTTT
CASSYPGRGDTEAFF
>.|TRBV30|.|TRBJ1-5
TGTGCCTGGAGTGTAAAACAGTCTGAGCCCCAGCATTTT
CAWSVKQSEPQHF
>TRBD2|TRBV28|.|TRBJ2-7
TGTGCCAGCAGTTTGACTAGCGGGATGGGCGTGCAGTACTTC
CASSLTSGMGVQYF
>.|TRBV2|.|TRBJ1-1
TGTGCCAGCGGTTCTAAGGCTAACACTGAAGCTTTCTTT
CASGSKANTEAFF